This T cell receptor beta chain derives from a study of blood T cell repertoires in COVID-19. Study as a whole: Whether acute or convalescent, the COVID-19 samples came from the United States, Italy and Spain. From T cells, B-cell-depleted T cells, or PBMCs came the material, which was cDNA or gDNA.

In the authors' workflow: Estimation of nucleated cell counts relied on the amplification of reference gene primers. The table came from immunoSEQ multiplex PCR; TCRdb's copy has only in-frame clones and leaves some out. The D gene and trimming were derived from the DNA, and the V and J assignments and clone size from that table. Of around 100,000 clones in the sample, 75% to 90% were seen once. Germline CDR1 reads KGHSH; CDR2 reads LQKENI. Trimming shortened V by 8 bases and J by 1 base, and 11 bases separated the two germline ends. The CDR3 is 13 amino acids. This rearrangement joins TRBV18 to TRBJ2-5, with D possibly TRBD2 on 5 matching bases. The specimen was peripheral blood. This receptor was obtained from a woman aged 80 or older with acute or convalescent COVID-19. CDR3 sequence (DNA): TGTGCCAGCAGCCGCGGGTCCCAAGAGACCCAGTACTTC. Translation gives CASSRGSQETQYF.